Each of the 25 T cell receptor beta chains below was sequenced from the same sample in a study of cytomegalovirus exposure and HLA in healthy donors. Primers: 60 Vbeta forward and 13 Jbeta reverse. Using immunoSEQ multiplex PCR, the repertoire was profiled, and TCRdb retains in-frame clones only, with some absent. This sample carries 150,000 to 200,000 clones, approximately 70% of them seen once, and the ten largest clones take 1.5% to 2%. Sequences were obtained from PBMCs. The origin of the receptors is a woman in her 30s in good health and CMV-seronegative.

A few counts support this clone. This chain's CDR3 is CASSENQRDRVYGYTF. The CDR3 nucleotides are TGTGCCAGCAGTGAAAATCAACGGGACAGGGTGTATGGCTACACCTTC. The chain combines TRBV2 with TRBJ1-2, with 9 nucleotides matching TRBD1. Germline V gene lookup returns CDR1 SNHLY and CDR2 FYNNEI. Trimming took 2 bases from V and 5 from J; bases not matched to a gene: 9. There are 16 residues in the CDR3. Based on the CDR3 plus reference TRBV2 and TRBJ1-2, the full variable domain is EPEVTQTPSHQVTQMGQEVILRCVPISNHLYFYWYRQILGQKVEFLVSFYNNEISEKSEIFDDQFSVERPDGSNFTLKIRSTKLEDSAMYFCASSENQRDRVYGYTFGSGTRLTVV.

V usage is TRBV19 and J usage is TRBJ2-7, with TRBD1 identical over 7 bases. V was clipped by 5 bases and J by 3 bases; unmatched bases: 7. CDR1 and CDR2 from the germline V gene are LNHDA and SQIVND (reference sequence). The CDR3 length is 14 residues. In nucleotides, the CDR3 is TGTGCCAGTAGTCCCTCGGGACAGAGCTACGAGCAGTACTTC. This translates into CASSPSGQSYEQYF.

The rearrangement joins TRBV2 to TRBJ2-1; the match to TRBD2 covers 8 bases. V shed 6 bases and J 7 bases; nucleotides not matched to a gene: 17. Germline V lookup: CDR1 SNHLY, CDR2 FYNNEI. There are 17 residues in the CDR3. CDR3 nucleotides: TGTGCCAGCAGGACCCACCCCTCAGCGGGAGTAGATAATGAGCAGTTCTTC. This codes for CASRTHPSAGVDNEQFF.

Worth noting for this clone: The same CDR3 arises from other DNA sequences in this sample as well. The chain carries TRBV5-4 and TRBJ1-2; tentatively, D is TRBD1 (6 bases). Trimming left V 2 bases short and J 8 bases short, with 13 bases between. From germline, CDR1 is SGHNT and CDR2 YYREEE (reference sequence). The CDR3 loop spans 13 amino acids. CDR3 amino acids: CASSLQGIRGYTF. The CDR3 DNA follows: TGTGCCAGCAGCTTACAGGGAATTAGGGGCTACACCTTC. The whole variable domain, filled in from reference TRBV5-4 and TRBJ1-2, reads ETGVTQSPTHLIKTRGQQVTLRCSSQSGHNTVSWYQQALGQGPQFIFQYYREEENGRGNFPPRFSGLQFPNYSSELNVNALELDDSALYLCASSLQGIRGYTFGSGTRLTVV.

The chain recombines TRBV5-4 with TRBJ1-1; 8 bases are shared with TRBD1. V gave up 4 bases and J gave up 0 bases; unmatched junction bases: 14. Germline V gene sequence: CDR1 SGHNT, CDR2 YYREEE (reference sequence). The CDR3 sequence is 18 residues long. CDR3 coding DNA: TGTGCCAGCAGCCCATCCGCTAAACAGGGGGGGATGAACACTGAAGCTTTCTTT. It encodes CASSPSAKQGGMNTEAFF.

The chain has TRBV10-3 and TRBJ2-7, with TRBD1 matching 10 bases. The CDR3 covers 14 residues. Germline assignment: CDR1 ENHRY and CDR2 SYGVKD. V gave up 5 bases and J gave up 2 bases; unmatched junction bases: 3. CDR3 sequence: CAISPDRGTYEQYF. The CDR3 nucleotides read TGTGCCATCAGTCCGGACAGGGGGACCTACGAGCAGTACTTC.

The rearrangement links TRBV7-9 to TRBJ2-1; no clear D gene. The length of the CDR3 is 15 residues. Looked up from germline, CDR1 is SEHNR and CDR2 is FQNEAQ (reference sequence). With 1 base removed from V and 2 bases from J, the gap between germline ends came to 9 bases. CDR3 bases: TGTGCCAGCAGCTTAGGGCTAGAGGCCTACAATGAGCAGTTCTTC. Amino acids: CASSLGLEAYNEQFF.

The V gene is TRBV7-2, the J gene TRBJ2-7; TRBD2 matches at 11 bases. Germline loops: CDR1 SGHTA, CDR2 FQGNSA. The CDR3 is 15 amino acids. V dropped 8 bases and J dropped 1; count of bases not matched to a gene: 7. CDR3 nucleotides: TGTGCCAGCTCCACCGGGACTAGCGGTTCCTACGAGCAGTACTTC. This encodes CASSTGTSGSYEQYF. The full variable domain, completed using reference TRBV7-2 and TRBJ2-7, is GAGVSQSPSNKVTEKGKDVELRCDPISGHTALYWYRQSLGQGLEFLIYFQGNSAPDKSGLPSDRFSAERTGGSVSTLTIQRTQQEDSAVYLCASSTGTSGSYEQYFGPGTRLTVT.

The V call is TRBV29-1, the J call TRBJ2-3; D may be TRBD2 (6 bases). CDR1 and CDR2 from the germline V gene are SQVTM and ANQGSEA. Trimming removed 6 bases from V and 0 bases from J, with 16 bases in between. The CDR3 runs 15 residues. CDR3 DNA sequence: TGCAGCGTCCACAAACGGAGGGGTAGCACAGATACGCAGTATTTT. Translated: CSVHKRRGSTDTQYF.

This chain links TRBV7-8 with TRBJ1-2; possible D gene TRBD1, 6 bases. The V gene lost 5 bases and the J gene lost 0 bases, with 13 bases spanning the gap. CDR1 and CDR2 (germline): SGHVS, FQNEAQ. The CDR3 contains 15 residues. The CDR3 reads CASSPRTDSNYGYTF. DNA for the CDR3: TGTGCCAGCAGCCCGCGGACAGACTCTAACTATGGCTACACCTTC.

This chain links TRBV5-6 with TRBJ1-1; 7 nucleotides match TRBD1. The V gene end was trimmed by 2 bases and the J gene end by 4 bases; junction bases not matched to a gene: 2. Germline-derived CDR1 and CDR2 are SGHDT and YYEEEE. The CDR3 is made up of 13 amino acids. The CDR3 DNA is TGTGCCAGCAGCTTAGACAGGGCCACTGAAGCTTTCTTT. Encoded protein: CASSLDRATEAFF.

V usage is TRBV11-2 and J usage is TRBJ1-6, with TRBD1 as a possible D gene (5 bases). Germline V gives CDR1 SGHAT, CDR2 FQNNGV. V lost 1 base and J 7 bases, leaving 11 bases between the germline ends. The CDR3 length is 15 residues. The CDR3 nucleotides read TGTGCCAGCAGCTTAGTTGGGGCCGGCAATTCACCCCTCCACTTT. Its translation is CASSLVGAGNSPLHF.

The table lists this clone with many counts. This chain joins TRBV5-1 and TRBJ1-1; D not resolved. CDR3 size: 16 residues. The germline gives CDR1 SGHRS, CDR2 YFSETQ. Trimming left V 0 bases short and J 0 bases short, with 12 bases between. CDR3 region: CASSLVDMGMNTEAFF. The CDR3 nucleotides are TGCGCCAGCAGCTTGGTAGACATGGGTATGAACACTGAAGCTTTCTTT.

The V and J genes are TRBV7-2 and TRBJ2-1, with D unresolved. With 6 bases removed from V and 4 bases from J, the gap between germline ends came to 13 bases. The germline CDR1 and CDR2 sequences are SGHTA and FQGNSA. This CDR3 is 14 amino acids long. The CDR3 loop is CASSVRRIYNEQFF. As DNA, the CDR3 is TGTGCCAGCAGTGTTAGGCGGATTTACAATGAGCAGTTCTTC.

V usage is TRBV25-1 and J usage is TRBJ2-2; D uncertain. Trimming took 8 bases from V and 5 from J, leaving 12 bases between them. CDR3 length: 13 residues. CDR1 and CDR2 (germline): MGHDK, SYGVNS. The CDR3 DNA is TGTGCCAGCTATCAGGAACCTACCGGGGAGCTGTTTTTT. Translating gives CASYQEPTGELFF.

This clone was counted once. CDR3 in DNA: TGTGCCAGTAGTAGAAGGGACAGGGACAATTCACCCCTCCACTTT. Translated: CASSRRDRDNSPLHF. This chain connects TRBV19 to TRBJ1-6, with TRBD1 identical over 9 bases. Unmatched junction bases numbered 5, after V lost 4 bases and J lost 7 bases. The CDR3 sequence is 15 residues long. Germline V lookup: CDR1 LNHDA, CDR2 SQIVND (reference sequence).

The rearrangement links TRBV10-1 to TRBJ2-2, with TRBD1 matching over 7 bases. The CDR3 is made up of 17 amino acids. Per the germline V gene, CDR1 is WNHNN and CDR2 is SYGVQD (reference sequence). V was pared by 3 bases and J by 1 base, with 8 bases of the junction left unmatched. The CDR3 coding sequence is TGCGCCAGCAGTGATTACCGACAGGGATTGAACACCGGGGAGCTGTTTTTT. It yields the protein CASSDYRQGLNTGELFF.

The chain combines TRBV19 with TRBJ2-7; 8 positions agree with TRBD1. The CDR3 is made up of 14 amino acids. Germline CDR1 LNHDA, CDR2 SQIVND (reference sequence). The V segment lost 2 bases and the J segment 0 bases; nucleotides outside the gene matches: 0. The DNA of the CDR3 is TGTGCCAGTAGTATAACAGGGGGCTCCTACGAGCAGTACTTC. Its translation: CASSITGGSYEQYF.

This chain connects TRBV5-6 to TRBJ2-7, with 8 nucleotides matching TRBD1. Germline CDR1 SGHDT, CDR2 YYEEEE. Unmatched junction bases numbered 4, after V lost 5 bases and J lost 0 bases. The length of the CDR3 is 14 residues. DNA of the CDR3: TGTGCCAGCAGACGACAGGGGAGCTCCTACGAGCAGTACTTC. As protein: CASRRQGSSYEQYF.

V usage is TRBV14 and J usage is TRBJ2-7, with TRBD1 matching 9 bases. CDR1 is SGHDN and CDR2 is FVKESK in the germline V gene. The CDR3 sequence is 14 residues long. With 3 bases clipped from V and 4 bases from J, the junction kept 4 bases outside the gene matches. The CDR3 region has the DNA TGTGCCAGCAGCCACGGGACAGGGTATTACGAGCAGTACTTC. Translation gives CASSHGTGYYEQYF.

This rearrangement joins TRBV5-8 to TRBJ1-4, with TRBD1 matching 8 bases. The V segment lost 4 bases and the J segment 13 bases; nucleotides outside the gene matches: 12. The CDR3 spans 14 residues. Germline V gene lookup returns CDR1 SGHTS and CDR2 YDEGEE. Written as DNA, the CDR3 is TGTGCCAGCAGCACCGGGACAGGTCTGACGGGACTGTTTTTT. Protein sequence: CASSTGTGLTGLFF.

The rearrangement joins TRBV2 to TRBJ2-7; 8 nucleotides line up with TRBD1. Trimming cost V 9 bases and J 3 bases; bases outside gene matches: 7. Germline V gene lookup returns CDR1 SNHLY and CDR2 FYNNEI. The length of the CDR3 is 13 residues. The CDR3 DNA is TGTGCCAGTCGGACAGGGTATGGCTACGAGCAGTACTTC. Protein: CASRTGYGYEQYF.

The chain joins TRBV5-1 to TRBJ2-5; D is unclear. The DNA end is more similar to TRBJ2-7, so the J call may be wrong. Germline V gene sequence: CDR1 SGHRS, CDR2 YFSETQ. The CDR3 extends over 13 amino acids. CDR3 coding DNA: TGCGCCAGCAGCTTGTCTTCAACCTACGAGCAGTACTTC. As protein: CASSLSSTYEQYF.

This chain uses TRBV6-1 with TRBJ2-3, with 9 bases matching TRBD2. The ends lost 10 bases at V and 5 bases at J; junction bases unmatched: 13. There are 15 residues in the CDR3. Germline assignment: CDR1 MNHNS and CDR2 SASEGT. CDR3 nucleotides: TGTGCCACTCAACCGGGACTAGCAGTCCGAGATACGCAGTATTTT. Its protein product is CATQPGLAVRDTQYF.

The chain links TRBV4-3 to TRBJ1-4; TRBD1 matches 7 bases. The CDR3 runs to 17 residues. V gave up 1 base and J gave up 2 bases; unmatched junction bases: 7. Per germline, CDR1 LGHNA and CDR2 YSLEER. CDR3 bases: TGCGCCAGCAGCCAAGGCACGACAGGGCCGACTAATGAAAAACTGTTTTTT. It yields the protein CASSQGTTGPTNEKLFF.